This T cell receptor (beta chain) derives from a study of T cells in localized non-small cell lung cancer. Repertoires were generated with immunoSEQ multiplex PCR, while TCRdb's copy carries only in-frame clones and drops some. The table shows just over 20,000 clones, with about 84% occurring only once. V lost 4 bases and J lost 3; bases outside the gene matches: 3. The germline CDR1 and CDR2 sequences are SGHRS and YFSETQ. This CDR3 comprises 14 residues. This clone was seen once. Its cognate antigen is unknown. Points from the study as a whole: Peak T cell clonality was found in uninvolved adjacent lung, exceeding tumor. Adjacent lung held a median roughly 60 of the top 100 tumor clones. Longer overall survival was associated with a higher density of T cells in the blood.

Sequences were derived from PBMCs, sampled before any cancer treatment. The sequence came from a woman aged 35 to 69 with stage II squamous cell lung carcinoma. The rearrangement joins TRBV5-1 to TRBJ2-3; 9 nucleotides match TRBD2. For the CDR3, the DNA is TGCGCCAGCAGCATGCGGGAGGGTACAGATACGCAGTATTTT. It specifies CASSMREGTDTQYF.